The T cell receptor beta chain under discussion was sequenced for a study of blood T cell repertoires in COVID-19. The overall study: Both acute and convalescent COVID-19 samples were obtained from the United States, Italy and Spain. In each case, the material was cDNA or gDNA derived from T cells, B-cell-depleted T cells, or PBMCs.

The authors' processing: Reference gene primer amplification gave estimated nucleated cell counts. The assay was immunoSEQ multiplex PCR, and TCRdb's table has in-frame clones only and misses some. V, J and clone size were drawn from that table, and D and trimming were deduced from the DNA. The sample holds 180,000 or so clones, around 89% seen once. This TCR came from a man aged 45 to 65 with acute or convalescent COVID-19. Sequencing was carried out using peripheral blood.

The CDR3 bases are TGTGCCAGCAGTTGGACAGGAGGGACTCAGCCCCAGCATTTT. It translates to CASSWTGGTQPQHF. The chain recombines TRBV28 with TRBJ1-5; 7 bases fit TRBD1. The CDR3 consists of 14 residues. J lost 6 bases, V lost 4 bases, and 6 bases had no gene match. Germline CDR1 and CDR2: MDHEN and SYDVKM. The whole variable domain, remainder taken from reference TRBV28 and TRBJ1-5, is DVKVTQSSRYLVKRTGEKVFLECVQDMDHENMFWYRQDPGLGLRLIYFSYDVKMKEKGDIPEGYSVSREKKERFSLILESASTNQTSMYLCASSWTGGTQPQHFGDGTRLSIL.